What follows are 9 T cell receptor beta chains derived from one specimen sequenced in a study of cytomegalovirus exposure and HLA in healthy donors. Assay used: immunoSEQ multiplex PCR; TCRdb lists only in-frame clones, some missing. The sample includes over 200,000 clones, over 75% of them seen just once. Sequencing was performed on PBMCs. The receptor source for this set is a woman between 18 and 29 years old in good health and CMV-seropositive.

The chain employs TRBV9 and TRBJ2-7, with 7 bases fitting TRBD1. V dropped 4 bases and J dropped 6; count of bases not matched to a gene: 10. CDR1 is SGDLS and CDR2 is YYNGEE in the germline V gene. The CDR3 consists of 14 residues. The CDR3 DNA is TGTGCCAGCAGCCGAGGGGGCTCCGTTGCCGAGCAGTACTTC. This codes for CASSRGGSVAEQYF.

This clone showed up just once. The chain combines TRBV5-6 with TRBJ1-5; no clear D. Trimming removed 0 bases from V and 2 bases from J, with 12 bases in between. This CDR3 region has 16 residues. CDR1 and CDR2 from the germline V gene are SGHDT and YYEEEE. The CDR3 sequence: CASSLAGMRGNQPQHF. CDR3 nucleotides: TGTGCCAGCAGCTTGGCCGGGATGAGGGGCAATCAGCCCCAGCATTTT.

J is TRBJ2-7 and V is TRBV15, with TRBD1 as a possible D gene (5 bases). Trimming removed 2 bases at V and 2 bases at J, with 13 bases between. This CDR3 comprises 15 residues. The germline V gene encodes CDR1 LNHNV and CDR2 YYDKDF (reference sequence). The DNA for the CDR3 is TGTGCCACCAGCAGAACCGATGACAGAACCTACGAGCAGTACTTC. Encoded protein: CATSRTDDRTYEQYF.

The chain combines TRBV5-1 with TRBJ2-7; 10 positions match TRBD2. This CDR3 is built from 15 residues. Germline V CDR1 and CDR2: SGHRS, YFSETQ. V trimming: 0 bases; J trimming: 4 bases; junction bases outside the gene matches: 4. The CDR3, as DNA: TGCGCCAGCAGCTTGGCAACTAGCGGGACGTACGAGCAGTACTTC. This translates into CASSLATSGTYEQYF.

The chain uses TRBV29-1 and TRBJ2-1; D unclear. Trimming shortened V by 1 base and J by 9 bases, and 7 bases separated the two germline ends. In germline, CDR1 is SQVTM, CDR2 ANQGSEA. The CDR3 covers 11 residues. The CDR3 DNA reads TGCAGCGTTGAAGGAGCTAGTGAGCAGTTCTTC. Its protein product is CSVEGASEQFF.

The J gene is TRBJ1-4, the V gene TRBV6-5, with D perhaps matching TRBD1 (5 bases). Trimming stripped 3 bases from V and 7 bases from J, with 15 bases between. Germline V gene sequence: CDR1 MNHEY, CDR2 SVGAGI. There are 15 residues in the CDR3. CDR3 amino acids: CASSYNSAGGEKLFF. CDR3 bases: TGTGCCAGCAGTTATAACAGCGCGGGGGGTGAAAAACTGTTTTTT.

This chain links TRBV14 with TRBJ2-1; D is unresolved. V was clipped by 1 base and J by 0 bases, with 4 bases between them. The CDR3 extends over 14 amino acids. In germline, CDR1 is SGHDN, CDR2 FVKESK. The CDR3 sequence is CASSQGASYNEQFF. The CDR3 DNA sequence: TGTGCCAGCAGCCAAGGCGCCTCCTACAATGAGCAGTTCTTC.

The chain recombines TRBV28 with TRBJ2-5; 8 bases fit TRBD2. The germline V gene has CDR1 MDHEN and CDR2 SYDVKM. This CDR3 is built from 15 residues. The trim removed 5 bases at V and 5 bases at J, leaving 10 bases unmatched. CDR3: CASSIKRESMETQYF. CDR3 DNA: TGTGCCAGCAGTATTAAGCGGGAGAGTATGGAGACCCAGTACTTC.

As DNA, the CDR3 is TGTGCCAGCTCCATCGAACAGGGGTCGAACACTGAAGCTTTCTTT. It encodes CASSIEQGSNTEAFF. This chain connects TRBV18 to TRBJ1-1; 7 bases line up with TRBD1. This CDR3 region has 15 residues. Germline values: CDR1 KGHSH, CDR2 LQKENI. V lost 6 bases to trimming and J lost 1 base; unmatched junction nucleotides: 8. Drawing the rest from reference TRBV18 and TRBJ1-1, the complete variable domain is NAGVMQNPRHLVRRRGQEARLRCSPMKGHSHVYWYRQLPEEGLKFMVYLQKENIIDESGMPKERFSAEFPKEGPSILRIQQVVRGDSAAYFCASSIEQGSNTEAFFGQGTRLTVV.